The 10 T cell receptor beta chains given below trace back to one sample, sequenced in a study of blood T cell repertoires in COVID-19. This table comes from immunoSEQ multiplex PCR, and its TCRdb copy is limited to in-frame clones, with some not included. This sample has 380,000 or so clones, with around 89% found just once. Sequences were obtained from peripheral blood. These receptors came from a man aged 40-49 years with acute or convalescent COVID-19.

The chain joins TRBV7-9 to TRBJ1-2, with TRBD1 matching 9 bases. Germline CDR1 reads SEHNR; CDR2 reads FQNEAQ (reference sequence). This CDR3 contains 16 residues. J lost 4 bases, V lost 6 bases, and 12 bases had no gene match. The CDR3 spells CASSQSGTGRPYGYTF. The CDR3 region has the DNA TGTGCCAGCAGTCAATCCGGGACAGGGCGCCCCTATGGCTACACCTTC.

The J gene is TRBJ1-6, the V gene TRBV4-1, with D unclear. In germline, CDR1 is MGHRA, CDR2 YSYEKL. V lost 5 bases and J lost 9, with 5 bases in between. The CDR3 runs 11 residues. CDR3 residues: CASSGPSPLHF. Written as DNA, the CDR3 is TGCGCCAGCAGCGGGCCTTCACCCCTCCACTTT.

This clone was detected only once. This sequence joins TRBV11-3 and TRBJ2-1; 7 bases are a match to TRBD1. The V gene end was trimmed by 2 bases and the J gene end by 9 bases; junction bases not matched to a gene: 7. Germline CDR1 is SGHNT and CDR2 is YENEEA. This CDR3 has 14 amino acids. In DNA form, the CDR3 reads TGTGCCAGCAGCTTAAACAGGGGCAATGGTGAGCAGTTCTTC. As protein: CASSLNRGNGEQFF.

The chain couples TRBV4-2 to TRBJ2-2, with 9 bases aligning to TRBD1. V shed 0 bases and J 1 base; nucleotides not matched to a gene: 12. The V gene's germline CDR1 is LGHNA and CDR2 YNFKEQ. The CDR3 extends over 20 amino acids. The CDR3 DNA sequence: TGTGCCAGCAGCCAAGACTTTGTGGGACAGGGTGCCGGGAACACCGGGGAGCTGTTTTTT. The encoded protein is CASSQDFVGQGAGNTGELFF.

The DNA for the CDR3 is TGTGCCAGCACACTAAATGGGCTAAGCGGATACGAGCAGTACTTC. This gives the protein CASTLNGLSGYEQYF. The V gene is TRBV6-5, the J gene TRBJ2-7; maybe TRBD2 (5 bases). The ends were cut back, 7 bases at V and 4 bases at J, with 20 bases in the middle. This CDR3 has 15 amino acids. Germline V gene data show CDR1 as MNHEY and CDR2 as SVGAGI.

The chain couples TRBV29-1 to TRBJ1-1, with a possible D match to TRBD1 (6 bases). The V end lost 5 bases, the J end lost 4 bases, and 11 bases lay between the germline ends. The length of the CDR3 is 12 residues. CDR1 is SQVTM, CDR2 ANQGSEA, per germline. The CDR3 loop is CSVSGRGTEAFF. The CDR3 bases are TGCAGCGTTTCCGGCAGGGGCACTGAAGCTTTCTTT.

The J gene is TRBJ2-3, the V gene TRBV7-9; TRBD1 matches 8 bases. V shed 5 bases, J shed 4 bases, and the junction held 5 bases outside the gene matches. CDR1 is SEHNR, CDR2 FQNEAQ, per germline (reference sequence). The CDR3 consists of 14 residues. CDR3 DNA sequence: TGTGCCAGCAGCCCTAGACAGGGGTCAGATACGCAGTATTTT. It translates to CASSPRQGSDTQYF. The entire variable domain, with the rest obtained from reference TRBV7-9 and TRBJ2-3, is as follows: DTGVSQNPRHKITKRGQNVTFRCDPISEHNRLYWYRQTLGQGPEFLTYFQNEAQLEKSRLLSDRFSAERPKGSFSTLEIQRTEQGDSAMYLCASSPRQGSDTQYFGPGTRLTVL.

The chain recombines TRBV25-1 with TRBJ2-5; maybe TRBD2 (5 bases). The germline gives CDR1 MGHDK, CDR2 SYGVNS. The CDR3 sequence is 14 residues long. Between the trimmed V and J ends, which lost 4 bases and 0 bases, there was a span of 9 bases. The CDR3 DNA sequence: TGTGCCAGCAGTGGAGGCGGGTACCAAGAGACCCAGTACTTC. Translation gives CASSGGGYQETQYF.

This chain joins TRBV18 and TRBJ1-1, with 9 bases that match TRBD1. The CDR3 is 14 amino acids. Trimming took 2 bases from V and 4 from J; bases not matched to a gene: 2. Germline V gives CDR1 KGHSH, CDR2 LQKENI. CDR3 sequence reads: CASSPVQGATEAFF. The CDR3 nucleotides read TGTGCCAGCTCACCAGTACAGGGGGCCACTGAAGCTTTCTTT.

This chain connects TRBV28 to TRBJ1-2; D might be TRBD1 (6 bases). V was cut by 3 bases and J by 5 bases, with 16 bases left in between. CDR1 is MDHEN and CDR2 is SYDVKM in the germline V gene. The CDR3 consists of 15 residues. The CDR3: CASSFGSRGIYGYTF. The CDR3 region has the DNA TGTGCCAGCAGTTTTGGATCCAGGGGTATATATGGCTACACCTTC.